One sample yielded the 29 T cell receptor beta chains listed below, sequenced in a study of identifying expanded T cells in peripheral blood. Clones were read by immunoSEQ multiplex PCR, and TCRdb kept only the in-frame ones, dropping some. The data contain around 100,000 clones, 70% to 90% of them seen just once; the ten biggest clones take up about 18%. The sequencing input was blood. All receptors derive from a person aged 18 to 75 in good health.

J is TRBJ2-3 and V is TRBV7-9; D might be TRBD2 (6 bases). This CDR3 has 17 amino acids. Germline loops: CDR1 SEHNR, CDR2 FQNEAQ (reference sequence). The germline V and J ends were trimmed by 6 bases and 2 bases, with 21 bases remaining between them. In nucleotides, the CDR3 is TGTGCCAGCAGTTCCCGATCCGGGGGAAGCTACACAGATACGCAGTATTTT. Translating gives CASSSRSGGSYTDTQYF.

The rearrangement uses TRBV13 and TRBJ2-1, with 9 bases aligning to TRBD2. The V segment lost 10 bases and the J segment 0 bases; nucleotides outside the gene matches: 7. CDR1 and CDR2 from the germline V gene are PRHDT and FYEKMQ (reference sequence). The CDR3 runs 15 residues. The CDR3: CATMERGDSYNEQFF. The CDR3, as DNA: TGTGCCACCATGGAGCGGGGGGACTCCTACAATGAGCAGTTCTTC.

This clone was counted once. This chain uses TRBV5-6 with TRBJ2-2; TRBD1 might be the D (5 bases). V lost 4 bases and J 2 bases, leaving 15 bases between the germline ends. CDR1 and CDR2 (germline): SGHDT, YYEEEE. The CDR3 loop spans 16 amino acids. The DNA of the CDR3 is TGTGCCAGCAGCAGGTTGGTACAGGCCAACACCGGGGAGCTGTTTTTT. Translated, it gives CASSRLVQANTGELFF.

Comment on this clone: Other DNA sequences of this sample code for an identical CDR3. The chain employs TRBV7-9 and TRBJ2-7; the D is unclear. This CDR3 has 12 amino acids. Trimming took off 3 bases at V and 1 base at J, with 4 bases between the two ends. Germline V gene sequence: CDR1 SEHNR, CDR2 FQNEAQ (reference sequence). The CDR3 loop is CASSLGSYEQYF. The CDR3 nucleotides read TGTGCCAGCAGCTTGGGGTCCTACGAGCAGTACTTC.

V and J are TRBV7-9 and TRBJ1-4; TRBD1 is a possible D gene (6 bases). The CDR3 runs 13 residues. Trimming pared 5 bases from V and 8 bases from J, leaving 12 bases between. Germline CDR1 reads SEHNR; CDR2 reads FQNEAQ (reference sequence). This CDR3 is CASSQGFGEKLFF. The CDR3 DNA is TGTGCCAGCAGCCAGGGGTTTGGAGAAAAACTGTTTTTT.

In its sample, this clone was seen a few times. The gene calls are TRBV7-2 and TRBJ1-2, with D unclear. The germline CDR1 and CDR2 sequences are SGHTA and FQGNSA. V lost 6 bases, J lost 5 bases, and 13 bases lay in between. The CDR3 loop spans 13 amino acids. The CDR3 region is CASRLSPPYGYTF. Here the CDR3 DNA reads TGTGCCAGCAGGTTATCCCCTCCGTATGGCTACACCTTC.

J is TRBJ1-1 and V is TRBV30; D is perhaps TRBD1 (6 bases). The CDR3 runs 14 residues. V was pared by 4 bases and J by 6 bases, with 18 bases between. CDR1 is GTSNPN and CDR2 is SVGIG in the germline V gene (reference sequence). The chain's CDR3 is CAWNIGGLTAEAFF. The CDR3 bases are TGTGCCTGGAACATAGGGGGTTTAACCGCTGAAGCTTTCTTT.

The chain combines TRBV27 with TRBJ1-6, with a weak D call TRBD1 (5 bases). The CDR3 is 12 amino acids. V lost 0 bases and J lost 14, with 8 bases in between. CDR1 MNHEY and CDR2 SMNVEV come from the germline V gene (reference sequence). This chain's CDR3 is CASSLSVGALHF. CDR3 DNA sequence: TGTGCCAGCAGTTTATCGGTGGGGGCCCTCCACTTT.

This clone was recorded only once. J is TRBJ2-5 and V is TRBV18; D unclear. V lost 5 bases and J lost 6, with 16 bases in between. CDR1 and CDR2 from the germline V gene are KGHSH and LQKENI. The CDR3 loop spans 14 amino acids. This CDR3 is CASSDVGLGKTQYF. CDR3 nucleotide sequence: TGTGCCAGCTCAGATGTGGGTTTGGGAAAGACCCAGTACTTC.

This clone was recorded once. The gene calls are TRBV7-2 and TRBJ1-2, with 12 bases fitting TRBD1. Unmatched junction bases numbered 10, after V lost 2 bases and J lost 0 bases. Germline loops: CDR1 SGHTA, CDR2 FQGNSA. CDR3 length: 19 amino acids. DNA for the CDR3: TGTGCCAGCAGCTTAAAAACCGGGACAGGGGGCGATTCTAACTATGGCTACACCTTC. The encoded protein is CASSLKTGTGGDSNYGYTF. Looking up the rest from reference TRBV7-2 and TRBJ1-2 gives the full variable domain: GAGVSQSPSNKVTEKGKDVELRCDPISGHTALYWYRQSLGQGLEFLIYFQGNSAPDKSGLPSDRFSAERTGGSVSTLTIQRTQQEDSAVYLCASSLKTGTGGDSNYGYTFGSGTRLTVV.

CDR3 nucleotides: TGTGCCAGCAGCCCCCGACTACCGGGGGGGCCCAATGAGCAGTTCTTC. Its protein is CASSPRLPGGPNEQFF. The gene calls are TRBV11-3 and TRBJ2-1, with 8 bases that match TRBD2. CDR1 and CDR2 (germline): SGHNT, YENEEA. The CDR3 is 16 amino acids. V shed 5 bases and J 6 bases; nucleotides not matched to a gene: 12. Looking up the rest from reference TRBV11-3 and TRBJ2-1 gives the full variable domain: EAGVVQSPRYKIIEKKQPVAFWCNPISGHNTLYWYLQNLGQGPELLIRYENEEAVDDSQLPKDRFSAERLKGVDSTLKIQPAELGDSAVYLCASSPRLPGGPNEQFFGPGTRLTVL.

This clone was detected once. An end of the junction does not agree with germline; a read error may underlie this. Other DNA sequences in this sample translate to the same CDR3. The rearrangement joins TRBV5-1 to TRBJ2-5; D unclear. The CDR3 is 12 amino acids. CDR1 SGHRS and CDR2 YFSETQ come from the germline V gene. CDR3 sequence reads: CASSRDGETQYF. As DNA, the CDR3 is TGCGCCAGCAGTCGTGACGGAGAGACCCAATACTTC.

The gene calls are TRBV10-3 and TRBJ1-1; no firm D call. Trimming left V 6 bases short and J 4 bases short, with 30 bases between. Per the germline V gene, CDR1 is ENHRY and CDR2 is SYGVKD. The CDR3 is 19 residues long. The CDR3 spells CAISDIGGGPRRRVTEAFF. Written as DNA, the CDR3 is TGTGCCATCAGCGATATCGGCGGAGGACCCCGACGACGGGTCACTGAAGCTTTCTTT.

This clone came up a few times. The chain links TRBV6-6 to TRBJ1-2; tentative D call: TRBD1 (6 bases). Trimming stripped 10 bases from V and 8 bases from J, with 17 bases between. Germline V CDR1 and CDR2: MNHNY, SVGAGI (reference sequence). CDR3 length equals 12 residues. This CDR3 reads CATRGPGDGYTF. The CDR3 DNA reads TGTGCCACCCGTGGGCCAGGGGACGGCTACACCTTC.

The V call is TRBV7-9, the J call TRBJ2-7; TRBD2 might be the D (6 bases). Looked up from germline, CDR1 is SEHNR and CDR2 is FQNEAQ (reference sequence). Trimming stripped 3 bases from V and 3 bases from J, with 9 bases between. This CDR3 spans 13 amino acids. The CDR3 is CASSFRENYEQYF. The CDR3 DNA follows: TGTGCCAGCAGCTTTCGGGAGAACTACGAGCAGTACTTC.

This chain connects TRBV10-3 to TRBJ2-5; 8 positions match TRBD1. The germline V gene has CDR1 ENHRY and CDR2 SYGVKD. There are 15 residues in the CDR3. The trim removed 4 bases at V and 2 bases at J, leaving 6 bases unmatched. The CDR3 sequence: CAISGTDRDQETQYF. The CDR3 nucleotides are TGTGCCATCAGTGGTACGGACAGGGATCAAGAGACCCAGTACTTC.

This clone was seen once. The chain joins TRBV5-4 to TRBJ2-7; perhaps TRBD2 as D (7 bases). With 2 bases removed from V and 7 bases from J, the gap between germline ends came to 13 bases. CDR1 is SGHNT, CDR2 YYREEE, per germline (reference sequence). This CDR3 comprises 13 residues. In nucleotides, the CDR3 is TGTGCCAGCAGCTTCTCCGGGGGGCGGGAGCAGTACTTC. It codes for CASSFSGGREQYF. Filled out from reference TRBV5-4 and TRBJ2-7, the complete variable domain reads ETGVTQSPTHLIKTRGQQVTLRCSSQSGHNTVSWYQQALGQGPQFIFQYYREEENGRGNFPPRFSGLQFPNYSSELNVNALELDDSALYLCASSFSGGREQYFGPGTRLTVT.

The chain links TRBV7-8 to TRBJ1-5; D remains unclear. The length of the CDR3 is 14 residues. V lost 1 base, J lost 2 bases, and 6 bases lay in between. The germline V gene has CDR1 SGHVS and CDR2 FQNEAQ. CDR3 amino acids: CASSLELGNQPQHF. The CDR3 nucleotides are TGTGCCAGCAGCTTAGAGCTGGGCAATCAGCCCCAGCATTTT.

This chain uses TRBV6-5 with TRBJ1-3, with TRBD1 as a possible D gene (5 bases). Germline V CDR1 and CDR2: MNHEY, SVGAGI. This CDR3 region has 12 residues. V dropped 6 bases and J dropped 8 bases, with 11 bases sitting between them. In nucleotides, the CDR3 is TGTGCCAGCAGCCTCTCGGGACACACCATATATTTT. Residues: CASSLSGHTIYF.

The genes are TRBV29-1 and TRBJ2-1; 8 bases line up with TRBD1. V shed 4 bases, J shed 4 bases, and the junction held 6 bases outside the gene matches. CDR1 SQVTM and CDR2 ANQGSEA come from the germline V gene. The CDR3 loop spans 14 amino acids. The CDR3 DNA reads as TGCAGCGTTGGGCGGGGACAGGCGTACAATGAGCAGTTCTTC. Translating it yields CSVGRGQAYNEQFF.

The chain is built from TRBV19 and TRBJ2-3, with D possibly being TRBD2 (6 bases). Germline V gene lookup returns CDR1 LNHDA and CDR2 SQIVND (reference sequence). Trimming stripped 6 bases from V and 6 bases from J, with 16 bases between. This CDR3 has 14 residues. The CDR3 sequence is CASRFPAGGDTQYF. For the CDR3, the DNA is TGTGCCAGTAGGTTCCCAGCGGGCGGGGATACGCAGTATTTT.

The CDR3 protein is CASSLTGGFGDGYTF. DNA of the CDR3: TGTGCCAGCAGCCTGACAGGCGGATTTGGGGATGGCTACACCTTC. This chain uses TRBV5-4 with TRBJ1-2; D is possibly TRBD1 (6 bases). This CDR3 region has 15 residues. Trimming took 4 bases from V and 6 from J, leaving 19 bases between them. The V gene's germline CDR1 is SGHNT and CDR2 YYREEE (reference sequence).

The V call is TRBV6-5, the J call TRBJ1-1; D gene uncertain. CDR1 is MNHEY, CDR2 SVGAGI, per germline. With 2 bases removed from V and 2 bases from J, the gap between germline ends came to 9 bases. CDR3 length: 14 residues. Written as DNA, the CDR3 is TGTGCCAGCAGTTACCGCAAGGCTAACACTGAAGCTTTCTTT. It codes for CASSYRKANTEAFF.

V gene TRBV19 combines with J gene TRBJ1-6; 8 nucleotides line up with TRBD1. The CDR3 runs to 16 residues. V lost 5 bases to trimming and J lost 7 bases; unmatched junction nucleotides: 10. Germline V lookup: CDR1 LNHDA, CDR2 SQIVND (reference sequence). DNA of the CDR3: TGTGCCAGTAGTCCTCGACAGGGGTTCGGGAATTCACCCCTCCACTTT. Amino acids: CASSPRQGFGNSPLHF.

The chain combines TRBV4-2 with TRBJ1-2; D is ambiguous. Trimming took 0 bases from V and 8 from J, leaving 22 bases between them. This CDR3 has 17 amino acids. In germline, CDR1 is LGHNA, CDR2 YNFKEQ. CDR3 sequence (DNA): TGTGCCAGCAGCCAAGATAGGGCTCGGGTACCAGGTTTAGGCTACACCTTC. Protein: CASSQDRARVPGLGYTF.

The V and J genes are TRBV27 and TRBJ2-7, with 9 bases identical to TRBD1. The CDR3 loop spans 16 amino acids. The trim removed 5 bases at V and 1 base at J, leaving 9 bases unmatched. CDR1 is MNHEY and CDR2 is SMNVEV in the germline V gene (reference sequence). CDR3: CASSRLTGGASYEQYF. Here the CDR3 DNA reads TGTGCCAGCAGTCGATTAACAGGGGGCGCTTCCTACGAGCAGTACTTC.

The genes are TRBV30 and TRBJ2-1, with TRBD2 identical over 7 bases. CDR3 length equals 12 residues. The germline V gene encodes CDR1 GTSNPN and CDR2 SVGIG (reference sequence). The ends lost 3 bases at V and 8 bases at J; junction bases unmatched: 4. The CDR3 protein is CAWSGRGDEQFF. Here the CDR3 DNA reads TGTGCCTGGAGCGGCCGGGGGGATGAGCAGTTCTTC.

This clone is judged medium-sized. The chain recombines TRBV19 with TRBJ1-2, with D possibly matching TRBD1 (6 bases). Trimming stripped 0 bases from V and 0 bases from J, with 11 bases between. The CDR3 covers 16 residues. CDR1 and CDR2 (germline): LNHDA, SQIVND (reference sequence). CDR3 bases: TGTGCCAGTAGTATAGACGAGACAGGTACTAACTATGGCTACACCTTC. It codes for CASSIDETGTNYGYTF.

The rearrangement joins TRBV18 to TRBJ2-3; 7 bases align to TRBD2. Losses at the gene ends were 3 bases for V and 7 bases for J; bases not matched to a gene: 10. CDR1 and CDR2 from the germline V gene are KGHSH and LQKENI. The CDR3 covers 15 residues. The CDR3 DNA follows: TGTGCCAGCTCACCGCCGGGGGGAATTCGGAATACGCAGTATTTT. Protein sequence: CASSPPGGIRNTQYF.